Below, 24 T cell receptor beta chains from the same sample are listed, as sequenced in a study of T-cell reconstitution after alpha-beta-depleted transplantation in children. Researchers prepared the TCRbeta library using unique molecular identifiers, the study reports. TCRdb re-called the PCR reads through MiXCR, storing one row per CDR3 protein. The sample has 440,000 or so distinct CDR3 sequences, 43% seen once. This material consisted of PBMCs, taken before TCRalphabeta/CD19-depleted stem cell transplant. These receptors originate from a girl aged 2 to 10 with aplastic anemia, due to receive a stem cell transplant.

V is TRBV29-1 and J is TRBJ1-1; unclear D gene. V shed 0 bases and J shed 0 bases, with 8 bases lying between them. The germline V gene has CDR1 SQVTM and CDR2 ANQGSEA. The CDR3 contains 14 residues. CDR3 nucleotides: TGCAGCGTTGAAGATTCCGGGGTGAACACTGAAGCTTTCTTT. The encoded protein is CSVEDSGVNTEAFF.

With regard to this clonotype: A junction boundary mismatches the germline segment, possibly from a read error. V gene TRBV6-5 combines with J gene TRBJ1-5; D gene uncertain. Germline V gene sequence: CDR1 MNHEY, CDR2 SVGAGI. The CDR3 is made up of 13 amino acids. The CDR3 spells CASSYSSYHPQHF. Here the CDR3 DNA reads TGTGCCAGCAGTTACTCGTCCTATCACCCCCAGCATTTT.

This clonotype was detected ten times or more. This chain uses TRBV7-8 with TRBJ2-7; tentatively, D is TRBD1 (5 bases). The CDR3 contains 13 residues. V lost 1 base and J 4 bases, leaving 8 bases between the germline ends. Per the germline V gene, CDR1 is SGHVS and CDR2 is FQNEAQ. Here the CDR3 DNA reads TGTGCCAGCAGCTTAGGAGCAGGGTACGAGCAGTACTTC. Protein product: CASSLGAGYEQYF.

This clonotype was counted between two and nine times. The V and J genes are TRBV20-1 and TRBJ2-7; D may be TRBD2 (6 bases). Trimming removed 4 bases from V and 6 bases from J, with 25 bases in between. This CDR3 spans 16 amino acids. Per germline, CDR1 DFQATT and CDR2 SNEGSKA (reference sequence). CDR3 residues: CSATHPGEKSKGEQYF. The CDR3 DNA sequence: TGCAGTGCTACGCATCCGGGGGAGAAGAGCAAAGGCGAGCAGTACTTC.

The chain joins TRBV5-1 to TRBJ1-1; D uncertain. Germline CDR1 reads SGHRS; CDR2 reads YFSETQ. The CDR3 spans 14 residues. The V end lost 0 bases, the J end lost 6 bases, and 12 bases lay between the germline ends. CDR3 coding DNA: TGCGCCAGCAGCTTGGCCCCGGGTAGTGCTGAAGCTTTCTTT. This translates into CASSLAPGSAEAFF.

In its sample, this clonotype was seen many times. The CDR3 DNA reads as TGCAGTGCTGGTTGGGCCAGGCACTACAATGAGCAGTTCTTC. Protein sequence: CSAGWARHYNEQFF. This rearrangement joins TRBV20-1 to TRBJ2-1; no definite D call. With 5 bases removed from V and 3 bases from J, the gap between germline ends came to 14 bases. The V gene's germline CDR1 is DFQATT and CDR2 SNEGSKA (reference sequence). CDR3 length: 14 amino acids.

A remark on this clonotype: The CDR3 does not end in the conserved phenylalanine or tryptophan, so this is likely a read error. This rearrangement joins TRBV15 to TRBJ2-1; D perhaps matches TRBD1 (6 bases). Germline V lookup: CDR1 LNHNV, CDR2 YYDKDF (reference sequence). The CDR3 consists of 15 residues. With 3 bases removed from V and 9 bases from J, the gap between germline ends came to 18 bases. The CDR3 DNA follows: TGTGCCACCAGCAGGGATGGACAGAGGGTGGGTGAGCAGTTCATC. Encoded protein: CATSRDGQRVGEQFI.

This rearrangement joins TRBV2 to TRBJ1-5, with 7 nucleotides matching TRBD1. The CDR3 has 14 amino acids. Germline V gene lookup returns CDR1 SNHLY and CDR2 FYNNEI. Trimming at V came to 6 bases and at J to 3 bases, leaving 5 bases not matched to a gene. CDR3 protein: CASSRGTVNQPQHF. CDR3 nucleotide sequence: TGTGCCAGCAGCCGTGGGACAGTCAATCAGCCCCAGCATTTT.

This clonotype was seen only once. CDR3 nucleotides: TGTGCCAGCAGTTCCGTGCTCCTTCTTGGCTCCTACAATGAGCAGTTCTTC. This translates into CASSSVLLLGSYNEQFF. V and J are TRBV6-2 or TRBV6-3 and TRBJ2-1; D not certain. In germline, CDR1 is MNHEY, CDR2 SVGEGT. V was clipped by 4 bases and J by 0 bases, with 16 bases between them. CDR3 length: 17 residues.

V and J are TRBV20-1 and TRBJ1-3; no firm D call. This CDR3 has 15 amino acids. Deletions cut 0 bases from V and 3 bases from J, with 12 bases between. CDR1 is DFQATT, CDR2 SNEGSKA, per germline (reference sequence). The CDR3 DNA follows: TGCAGTGCTAGAGATAGAAAATGGGGTGGAAACACCATATATTTT. It specifies CSARDRKWGGNTIYF.

At least ten counts were recorded for this clonotype. This chain joins TRBV4-2 and TRBJ1-1; D might be TRBD1 (6 bases). This CDR3 is built from 15 residues. Trimming took 0 bases from V and 4 from J, leaving 12 bases between them. Germline V gives CDR1 LGHNA, CDR2 YNFKEQ. CDR3 protein: CASSQESEGGTEAFF. For the CDR3, the DNA is TGTGCCAGCAGCCAAGAGTCCGAGGGGGGCACTGAAGCTTTCTTT.

This chain connects TRBV9 to TRBJ2-1; D tentatively fits TRBD1 or TRBD2 (6 bases each). V was cut by 3 bases and J by 6 bases, with 22 bases left in between. Germline V lookup: CDR1 SGDLS, CDR2 YYNGEE. The CDR3 is made up of 17 amino acids. DNA for the CDR3: TGTGCCAGCAGCGAGAGGGGGAGGCTGATGTCCGGCAATGAGCAGTTCTTC. Amino acids: CASSERGRLMSGNEQFF.

The DNA of the CDR3 is TGTGCCAGCTCACCAATGGCTAGCGCGTACAATGAGCAGTTCTTC. Protein product: CASSPMASAYNEQFF. This chain joins TRBV18 and TRBJ2-1, with D perhaps matching TRBD2 (6 bases). Germline loops: CDR1 KGHSH, CDR2 LQKENI. V lost 2 bases, J lost 4 bases, and 12 bases lay in between. This CDR3 has 15 amino acids.

This clonotype was counted once. This rearrangement joins TRBV11-2 to TRBJ2-3; the match to TRBD2 covers 14 bases. Unmatched junction bases numbered 13, after V lost 2 bases and J lost 3 bases. This CDR3 is built from 20 residues. CDR1 and CDR2 (germline): SGHAT, FQNNGV. CDR3 protein: CASSLHPGLAGAPGTDTQYF. Here the CDR3 DNA reads TGTGCCAGCAGCTTACATCCGGGACTAGCGGGGGCCCCGGGAACAGATACGCAGTATTTT.

The chain is built from TRBV10-3 and TRBJ2-3; D might be TRBD1 (5 bases). Germline CDR1 ENHRY, CDR2 SYGVKD. There are 14 residues in the CDR3. The germline V and J ends were trimmed by 4 bases and 4 bases, with 12 bases remaining between them. In DNA form, the CDR3 reads TGTGCCATCAGTGGGACAAGCAAGTCAGATACGCAGTATTTT. This gives the protein CAISGTSKSDTQYF.

This chain connects TRBV7-9 to TRBJ2-1, with D possibly matching TRBD1 (6 bases). Germline CDR1 is SEHNR and CDR2 is FQNEAQ (reference sequence). V lost 5 bases and J 1 base, leaving 18 bases between the germline ends. The CDR3 length is 17 residues. The CDR3 DNA follows: TGTGCCAGCAGCCCCACCTTTGGACAGCGGTCCTACAATGAGCAGTTCTTC. Translating it yields CASSPTFGQRSYNEQFF.

This chain joins TRBV7-9 and TRBJ1-1, with D unclear. V lost 7 bases to trimming and J lost 3 bases, with 15 bases between them. Germline CDR1 reads SEHNR; CDR2 reads FQNEAQ (reference sequence). The CDR3 is made up of 14 amino acids. CDR3 sequence (DNA): TGTGCCAGCAATAAGGTGGTGCTCCACACTGAAGCTTTCTTT. It translates to CASNKVVLHTEAFF.

J is TRBJ1-6 and V is TRBV5-1, with D unresolved. The V gene lost 4 bases and the J gene lost 11 bases, with 13 bases spanning the gap. The CDR3 is 13 residues long. Germline loops: CDR1 SGHRS, CDR2 YFSETQ. The CDR3 region has the DNA TGCGCCAGCAGCCCCGAGGCAGAAGCACCCCTCCACTTT. Translating it yields CASSPEAEAPLHF.

The chain has TRBV15 and TRBJ1-5; D is undetermined. The V end lost 0 bases, the J end lost 1 base, and 7 bases lay between the germline ends. Looked up from germline, CDR1 is LNHNV and CDR2 is YYDKDF (reference sequence). This CDR3 comprises 15 residues. The CDR3 loop is CATSRDLGSNQPQHF. The CDR3 DNA is TGTGCCACCAGCAGAGATCTTGGCAGCAATCAGCCCCAGCATTTT. The entire variable domain, with the rest obtained from reference TRBV15 and TRBJ1-5, is as follows: DAMVIQNPRYQVTQFGKPVTLSCSQTLNHNVMYWYQQKSSQAPKLLFHYYDKDFNNEADTPDNFQSRRPNTSFCFLDIRSPGLGDTAMYLCATSRDLGSNQPQHFGDGTRLSIL.

This clonotype was counted between two and nine times. This chain links TRBV28 with TRBJ2-7, with TRBD2 matching over 10 bases. The CDR3 spans 15 residues. The ends lost 7 bases at V and 4 bases at J; junction bases unmatched: 10. CDR1 is MDHEN, CDR2 SYDVKM, per germline. CDR3 amino acids: CASTSTGTSAYEQYF. CDR3 nucleotides: TGTGCCAGCACTTCTACAGGGACTAGCGCGTACGAGCAGTACTTC. The full variable domain, completed using reference TRBV28 and TRBJ2-7, is DVKVTQSSRYLVKRTGEKVFLECVQDMDHENMFWYRQDPGLGLRLIYFSYDVKMKEKGDIPEGYSVSREKKERFSLILESASTNQTSMYLCASTSTGTSAYEQYFGPGTRLTVT.

This clonotype showed up just a few times. This rearrangement joins TRBV7-9 to TRBJ2-7, with 11 bases matching TRBD2. CDR1 and CDR2 from the germline V gene are SEHNR and FQNEAQ (reference sequence). Unmatched junction bases numbered 14, after V lost 6 bases and J lost 7 bases. CDR3 length: 16 amino acids. Here the CDR3 DNA reads TGTGCCAGCAGTCCAACCGGGACTAGCGGTACCTTGGAGCAGTACTTC. It encodes CASSPTGTSGTLEQYF.

This chain links TRBV7-6 with TRBJ2-5, with 9 bases aligning to TRBD2. Per the germline V gene, CDR1 is SGHVS and CDR2 is FNYEAQ. J was trimmed by 2 bases and V by 5 bases; bases with no gene match: 3. The CDR3 length is 14 residues. The CDR3 sequence is CASSPAGGQETQYF. The CDR3 nucleotides are TGTGCCAGCAGCCCTGCGGGGGGGCAAGAGACCCAGTACTTC.

The CDR3 here is CSATTTGYEQFF. The CDR3 nucleotides are TGCAGTGCTACCACGACAGGGTATGAGCAGTTCTTC. The chain is built from TRBV20-1 and TRBJ2-1, with 7 bases matching TRBD1. The CDR3 spans 12 residues. The trim removed 4 bases at V and 8 bases at J, leaving 5 bases unmatched. Germline CDR1 DFQATT, CDR2 SNEGSKA (reference sequence).

The gene calls are TRBV29-1 and TRBJ2-3; D might be TRBD2 (6 bases). Germline V gives CDR1 SQVTM, CDR2 ANQGSEA. V lost 7 bases and J 2 bases, leaving 19 bases between the germline ends. CDR3 size: 15 residues. CDR3 in amino acids: CSARVGGTNTDTQYF. CDR3 coding DNA: TGCAGCGCACGCGTTGGGGGGACCAACACAGATACGCAGTATTTT.